This T cell receptor (beta chain) was found in a study of shared clonotypes between healthy human individuals. Selected positively for CCR7 and CD45RO-negative, naive CD8 cells excluded terminally differentiated effector memory CD45RA+ cells. All donors were healthy HIV-negative adults lacking recent acute infections or vaccinations. J lost 6 bases, V lost 5 bases, and 8 bases had no gene match. Looked up from germline, CDR1 is MNHEY and CDR2 is SMNVEV (reference sequence). The CDR3 sequence is 14 residues long. Genomic DNA of every subset was divided equally among multiple immunoSEQ plates. The protocol was immunoSEQ multiplex PCR, while the TCRdb copy is restricted to in-frame clones and leaves out a portion. The sample records approximately 2,000,000 clones, 93% being singletons.

This clonotype was obtained from a man in his late teens or twenties in good health. Some clones in this sample may be carry-over from other donors' samples. This chain joins TRBV27 and TRBJ1-1, with 8 bases fitting TRBD1. Sequenced sample: naive CD8+ T cells from PBMCs. This CDR3 reads CASSPRDRMAEAFF. In DNA, the CDR3 is TGTGCCAGCAGTCCCCGGGACAGGATGGCTGAAGCTTTCTTT.